This entry lists 20 T cell receptor beta chains sequenced from one sample in a study of blood T cell repertoires in COVID-19. TCRdb's copy holds only in-frame clones and misses some; the assay was immunoSEQ multiplex PCR. The sample yields roughly 140,000 clones, 80% to 85% seen once. The sequencing sample was made of peripheral blood. The receptor source for this set is a human donor in a cohort sampled during active COVID-19.

This clone was seen only once. V usage is TRBV19 and J usage is TRBJ1-1, with D perhaps matching TRBD1 (5 bases). The CDR3 contains 17 residues. In germline, CDR1 is LNHDA, CDR2 SQIVND (reference sequence). The ends were cut back, 3 bases at V and 3 bases at J, with 20 bases in the middle. In nucleotides, the CDR3 is TGTGCCAGTAGTATGGGGTTGGTAGGGGAAGGGCACACTGAAGCTTTCTTT. Encoded protein: CASSMGLVGEGHTEAFF. Full variable domain (outside the CDR3, taken from reference TRBV19 and TRBJ1-1): DGGITQSPKYLFRKEGQNVTLSCEQNLNHDAMYWYRQDPGQGLRLIYYSQIVNDFQKGDIAEGYSVSREKKESFPLTVTSAQKNPTAFYLCASSMGLVGEGHTEAFFGQGTRLTVV.

This chain uses TRBV10-3 with TRBJ2-7; 11 nucleotides match TRBD1. J was trimmed by 2 bases and V by 9 bases; bases with no gene match: 3. The germline CDR1 and CDR2 sequences are ENHRY and SYGVKD. CDR3 size: 13 residues. CDR3 protein: CAMGQGGTYEQYF. CDR3 sequence (DNA): TGTGCCATGGGACAGGGGGGAACCTACGAGCAGTACTTC.

The genes are TRBV27 and TRBJ2-7; D is perhaps TRBD1 (6 bases). Germline loops: CDR1 MNHEY, CDR2 SMNVEV (reference sequence). The CDR3 spans 14 residues. V was clipped by 3 bases and J by 3 bases, with 12 bases between them. CDR3 bases: TGTGCCAGCAGTTTTCGACAGGTGGGCTACGAGCAGTACTTC. Translated, it gives CASSFRQVGYEQYF.

CDR3: CASSQDIQGAVIMYEQFF. The CDR3 bases are TGCGCCAGCAGCCAAGATATCCAGGGGGCCGTTATTATGTATGAGCAGTTCTTC. The chain is built from TRBV4-1 and TRBJ2-1, with TRBD1 identical over 8 bases. Germline CDR1 and CDR2: MGHRA and YSYEKL. J gave up 8 bases and V 0 bases, and 15 bases lay outside the gene matches. CDR3 length equals 18 residues.

J is TRBJ1-4 and V is TRBV5-6, with 9 positions matching TRBD1. This CDR3 has 15 amino acids. Germline V CDR1 and CDR2: SGHDT, YYEEEE. After removal of 2 bases from V and 3 bases from J, the junction contained 2 bases not matched to a gene. Here the CDR3 reads CASSFRQGANEKLFF. CDR3 nucleotides: TGTGCCAGCAGCTTCAGACAGGGGGCTAATGAAAAACTGTTTTTT. Using reference TRBV5-6 and TRBJ1-4 for the parts outside the CDR3, the full variable domain is DAGVTQSPTHLIKTRGQQVTLRCSPKSGHDTVSWYQQALGQGPQFIFQYYEEEERQRGNFPDRFSGHQFPNYSSELNVNALLLGDSALYLCASSFRQGANEKLFFGSGTQLSVL.

The chain is built from TRBV19 and TRBJ1-1, with D tentatively TRBD1 (5 bases). Germline CDR1 LNHDA, CDR2 SQIVND (reference sequence). V was trimmed by 5 bases and J by 0 bases, leaving 10 bases between them. The CDR3 runs to 14 residues. DNA of the CDR3: TGTGCCAGTAGTTTGGGGGACTTGAACACTGAAGCTTTCTTT. It codes for CASSLGDLNTEAFF.

The V call is TRBV10-1, the J call TRBJ2-1; 9 bases are shared with TRBD2. From germline, CDR1 is WNHNN and CDR2 SYGVQD (reference sequence). The CDR3 runs to 14 residues. With V trimmed by 4 bases and J by 3 bases, 1 base remained unmatched. CDR3 sequence: CASSGAGGYNEQFF. CDR3 nucleotides: TGCGCCAGCAGTGGAGCGGGGGGCTACAATGAGCAGTTCTTC.

This clone turned up a few times. The DNA for the CDR3 is TGTGCCAGCAGTGAAGACGTAACGGGGTTTCAAGAGACCCAGTACTTC. Its protein product is CASSEDVTGFQETQYF. The V and J genes are TRBV2 and TRBJ2-5; D might be TRBD2 (5 bases). Germline V lookup: CDR1 SNHLY, CDR2 FYNNEI. There are 16 residues in the CDR3. V was clipped by 1 base and J by 2 bases, with 14 bases between them.

Ten or more counts support this clone. J is TRBJ2-7 and V is TRBV5-1; TRBD1 aligns across 7 bases. The CDR3 is made up of 15 amino acids. Per the germline V gene, CDR1 is SGHRS and CDR2 is YFSETQ. Losses at the gene ends were 0 bases for V and 0 bases for J; bases not matched to a gene: 3. The CDR3 nucleotides are TGCGCCAGCAGCTTGGAGGCAGGGGGCTCCTACGAGCAGTACTTC. It is translated as CASSLEAGGSYEQYF.

The chain uses TRBV6-2 or TRBV6-3 and TRBJ1-2; 7 bases fit TRBD1. Germline V gene lookup returns CDR1 MNHEY and CDR2 SVGEGT. This CDR3 spans 15 amino acids. The ends lost 2 bases at V and 3 bases at J; junction bases unmatched: 6. The CDR3 region has the DNA TGTGCCAGCAGTTACGGGGACAGACTTTACTATGGCTACACCTTC. This codes for CASSYGDRLYYGYTF.

This sequence joins TRBV4-1 and TRBJ1-3; D is possibly TRBD1 (5 bases). CDR1 and CDR2 from the germline V gene are MGHRA and YSYEKL. The CDR3 has 14 residues. Trimming cost V 5 bases and J 0 bases, with 8 bases left between them. The CDR3: CASSADSSGNTIYF. For the CDR3, the DNA is TGCGCCAGCAGCGCCGACAGCTCTGGAAACACCATATATTTT.

The V and J genes are TRBV19 and TRBJ2-1; TRBD2 aligns across 14 bases. V shed 4 bases, J shed 7 bases, and the junction held 6 bases outside the gene matches. In germline, CDR1 is LNHDA, CDR2 SQIVND (reference sequence). This CDR3 contains 16 residues. The CDR3 loop reads CASSKTSGGAGNEQFF. In nucleotides, the CDR3 is TGTGCCAGTAGTAAGACTAGCGGGGGGGCCGGAAATGAGCAGTTCTTC.

This clone was detected a few times. The genes are TRBV2 and TRBJ1-2, with D perhaps TRBD1 (6 bases). Per germline, CDR1 SNHLY and CDR2 FYNNEI. Trimming pared 7 bases from V and 4 bases from J, leaving 19 bases between. This CDR3 is 15 amino acids long. The CDR3 is CASTEDIAGAYGYTF. CDR3 in DNA: TGTGCCAGCACTGAGGATATAGCAGGGGCCTATGGCTACACCTTC.

The chain uses TRBV5-1 and TRBJ2-1; 11 positions match TRBD2. CDR1 and CDR2 from the germline V gene are SGHRS and YFSETQ. Losses at the gene ends were 0 bases for V and 7 bases for J; bases not matched to a gene: 12. The CDR3 runs to 18 residues. The CDR3 spells CASSLVTLSGGAGNEQFF. Written as DNA, the CDR3 is TGCGCCAGCAGCTTGGTAACACTTAGCGGGGGGGCCGGGAATGAGCAGTTCTTC.

V gene TRBV6-5 combines with J gene TRBJ1-5, with 8 bases lining up with TRBD1. This CDR3 has 14 amino acids. Germline CDR1 is MNHEY and CDR2 is SVGAGI. Trimming at V came to 8 bases and at J to 2 bases, leaving 5 bases not matched to a gene. In DNA, the CDR3 is TGTGCCAGCCGGGGGACAGGTCGCAATCAGCCCCAGCATTTT. Translated: CASRGTGRNQPQHF.

V and J are TRBV19 and TRBJ2-5; 11 nucleotides match TRBD1. The CDR3 is 17 amino acids. Germline CDR1 reads LNHDA; CDR2 reads SQIVND (reference sequence). V shed 2 bases and J 4 bases; nucleotides not matched to a gene: 9. The CDR3 protein is CASSIPRTGGGGETQYF. The CDR3 DNA follows: TGTGCCAGTAGTATACCGCGGACAGGGGGCGGAGGAGAGACCCAGTACTTC.

The rearrangement links TRBV18 to TRBJ1-4, with D uncertain. The CDR3 has 12 residues. The germline V gene encodes CDR1 KGHSH and CDR2 LQKENI. Trimming removed 6 bases from V and 13 bases from J, with 15 bases in between. The DNA of the CDR3 is TGTGCCAGCTCTCTCTATGAAAAACGACTGTTTTTT. Residues: CASSLYEKRLFF.

This clone was counted a single time. The chain employs TRBV5-1 and TRBJ2-7; D is uncertain. Looked up from germline, CDR1 is SGHRS and CDR2 is YFSETQ. Deletions cut 6 bases from V and 2 bases from J, with 15 bases between. This CDR3 has 14 amino acids. DNA of the CDR3: TGCGCCAGCAACCCCGAGCCGACAACCTACGAGCAGTACTTC. Translated: CASNPEPTTYEQYF.

This chain joins TRBV7-2 and TRBJ2-1; tentatively, D is TRBD2 (6 bases). CDR3 length: 15 amino acids. V was trimmed by 8 bases and J by 7 bases, leaving 21 bases between them. Germline CDR1 SGHTA, CDR2 FQGNSA. The DNA of the CDR3 is TGTGCCAGCTCCTTCGGGGACTCCCTTTTGAATGAGCAGTTCTTC. Amino acid sequence: CASSFGDSLLNEQFF.

The V gene is TRBV4-1, the J gene TRBJ2-7, with a weak D call TRBD2 (6 bases). The CDR3 has 15 residues. V shed 4 bases and J shed 0 bases, with 13 bases lying between them. CDR1 is MGHRA, CDR2 YSYEKL, per germline. The CDR3 reads CASSPLGSGSYEQYF. The CDR3 DNA sequence: TGCGCCAGCAGCCCCTTGGGTAGCGGCTCCTACGAGCAGTACTTC.